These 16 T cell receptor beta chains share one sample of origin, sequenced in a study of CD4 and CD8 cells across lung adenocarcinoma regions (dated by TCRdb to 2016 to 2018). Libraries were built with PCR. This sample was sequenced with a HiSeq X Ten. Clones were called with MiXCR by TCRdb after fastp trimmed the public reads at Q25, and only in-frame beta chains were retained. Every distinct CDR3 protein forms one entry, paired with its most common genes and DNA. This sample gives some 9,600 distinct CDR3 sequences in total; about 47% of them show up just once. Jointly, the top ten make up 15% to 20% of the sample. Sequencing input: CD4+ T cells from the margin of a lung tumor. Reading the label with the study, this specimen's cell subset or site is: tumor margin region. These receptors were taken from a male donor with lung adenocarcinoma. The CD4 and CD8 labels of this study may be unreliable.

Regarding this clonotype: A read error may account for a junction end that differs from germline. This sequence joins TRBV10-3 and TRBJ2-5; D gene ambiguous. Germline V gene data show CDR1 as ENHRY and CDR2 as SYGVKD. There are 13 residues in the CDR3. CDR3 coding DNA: TGTGCCACCGGGCGTCGCGACCAAGAGACGCAGTACTTT. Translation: CATGRRDQETQYF.

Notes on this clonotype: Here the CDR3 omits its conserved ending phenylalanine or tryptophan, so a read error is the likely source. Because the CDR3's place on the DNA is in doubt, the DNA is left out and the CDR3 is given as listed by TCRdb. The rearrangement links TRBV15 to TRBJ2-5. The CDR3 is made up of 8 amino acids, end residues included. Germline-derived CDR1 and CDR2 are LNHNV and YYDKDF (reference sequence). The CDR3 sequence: CPPAKQHL.

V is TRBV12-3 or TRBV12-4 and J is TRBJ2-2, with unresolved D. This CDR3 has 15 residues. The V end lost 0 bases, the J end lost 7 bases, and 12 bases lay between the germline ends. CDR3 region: CASSLANRPLGELFF. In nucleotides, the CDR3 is TGTGCCAGCAGTTTAGCGAACCGGCCTCTCGGGGAGCTGTTTTTT.

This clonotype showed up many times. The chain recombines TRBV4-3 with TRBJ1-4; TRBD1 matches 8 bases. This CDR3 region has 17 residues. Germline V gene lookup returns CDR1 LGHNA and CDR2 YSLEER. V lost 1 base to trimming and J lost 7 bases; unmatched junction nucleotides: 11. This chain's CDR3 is CASSQGLRQGRGEKLFF. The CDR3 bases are TGCGCCAGCAGCCAAGGACTACGACAGGGGCGGGGTGAAAAACTGTTTTTT.

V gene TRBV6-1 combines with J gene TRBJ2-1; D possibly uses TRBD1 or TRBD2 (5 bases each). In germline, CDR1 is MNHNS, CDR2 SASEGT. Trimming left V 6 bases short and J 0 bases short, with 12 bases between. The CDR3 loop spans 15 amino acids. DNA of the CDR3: TGTGCCAGCAGACGGGACCGGAGCTCCTACAATGAGCAGTTCTTC. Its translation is CASRRDRSSYNEQFF.

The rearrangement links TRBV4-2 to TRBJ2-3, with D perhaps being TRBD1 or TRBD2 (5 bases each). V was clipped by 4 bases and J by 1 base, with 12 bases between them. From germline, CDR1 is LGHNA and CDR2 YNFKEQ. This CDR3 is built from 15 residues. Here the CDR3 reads CASSPWLGGTDTQYF. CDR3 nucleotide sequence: TGTGCCAGCAGCCCCTGGTTGGGGGGCACAGATACGCAGTATTTT.

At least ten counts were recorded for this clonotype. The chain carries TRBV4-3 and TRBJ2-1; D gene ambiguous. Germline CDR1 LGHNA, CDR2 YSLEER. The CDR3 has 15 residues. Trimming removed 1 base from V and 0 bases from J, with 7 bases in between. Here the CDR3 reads CASSQGLSSYNEQFF. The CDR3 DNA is TGCGCCAGCAGCCAAGGCCTGAGCTCCTACAATGAGCAGTTCTTC.

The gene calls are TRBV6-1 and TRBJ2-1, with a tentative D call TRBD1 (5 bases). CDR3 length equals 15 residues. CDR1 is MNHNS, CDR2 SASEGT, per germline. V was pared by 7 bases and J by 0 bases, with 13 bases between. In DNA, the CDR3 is TGTGCCAGCATGGCTAGGGGAAGCTCCTACAATGAGCAGTTCTTC. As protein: CASMARGSSYNEQFF.

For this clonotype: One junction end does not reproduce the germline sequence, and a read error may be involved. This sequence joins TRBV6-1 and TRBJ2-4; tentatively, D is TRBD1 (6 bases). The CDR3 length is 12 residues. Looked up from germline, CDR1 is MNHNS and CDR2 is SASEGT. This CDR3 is CAGRGAKNTQYF. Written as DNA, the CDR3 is TGTGCGGGCAGGGGAGCCAAAAATACGCAGTATTTC.

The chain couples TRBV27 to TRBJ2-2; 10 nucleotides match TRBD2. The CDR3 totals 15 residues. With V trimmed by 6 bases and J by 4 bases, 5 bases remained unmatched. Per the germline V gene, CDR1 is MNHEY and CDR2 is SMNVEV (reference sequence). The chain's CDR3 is CASRQTSGFTGELFF. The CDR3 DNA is TGTGCCAGCAGGCAGACTAGCGGGTTCACCGGGGAGCTGTTTTTT.

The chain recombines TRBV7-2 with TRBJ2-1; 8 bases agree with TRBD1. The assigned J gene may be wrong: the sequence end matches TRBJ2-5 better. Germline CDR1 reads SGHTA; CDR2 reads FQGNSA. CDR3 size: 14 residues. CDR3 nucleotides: TGTGCCAGCAGCTCTTCACAGGGGGAGGAGACCCAGTACTTC. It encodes CASSSSQGEETQYF.

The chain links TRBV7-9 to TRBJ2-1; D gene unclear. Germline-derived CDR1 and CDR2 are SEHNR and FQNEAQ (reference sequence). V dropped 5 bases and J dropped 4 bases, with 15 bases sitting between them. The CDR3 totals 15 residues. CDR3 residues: CASSPDSRGYNEQFF. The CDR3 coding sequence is TGTGCCAGCAGCCCTGACTCCCGAGGTTACAATGAGCAGTTCTTC.

CDR3 sequence reads: CASSLVLGAQETQYF. The CDR3 coding sequence is TGTGCCAGCAGCTTAGTTTTGGGGGCCCAAGAGACCCAGTACTTC. The chain links TRBV11-3 to TRBJ2-5, with D perhaps matching TRBD1 (6 bases). CDR3 size: 15 residues. Per germline, CDR1 SGHNT and CDR2 YENEEA. V was cut by 1 base and J by 1 base, with 10 bases left in between.

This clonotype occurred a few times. CDR3 protein: CASSYSHGTAYEQYF. The DNA for the CDR3 is TGTGCCAGCAGTTACTCGCACGGGACGGCCTACGAGCAGTACTTC. The chain links TRBV6-5 to TRBJ2-5; D is perhaps TRBD1 or TRBD2 (5 bases each). The J call is uncertain, as TRBJ2-7 better fits the DNA end. This CDR3 region has 15 residues. From germline, CDR1 is MNHEY and CDR2 SVGAGI.

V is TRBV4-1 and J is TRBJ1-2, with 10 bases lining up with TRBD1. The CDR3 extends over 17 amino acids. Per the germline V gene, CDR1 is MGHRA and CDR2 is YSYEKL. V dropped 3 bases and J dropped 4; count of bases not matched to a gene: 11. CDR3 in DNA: TGCGCCAGCAGCCAGGGACAGGGGACGCCGTTAGGCTATGGCTACACCTTC. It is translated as CASSQGQGTPLGYGYTF.

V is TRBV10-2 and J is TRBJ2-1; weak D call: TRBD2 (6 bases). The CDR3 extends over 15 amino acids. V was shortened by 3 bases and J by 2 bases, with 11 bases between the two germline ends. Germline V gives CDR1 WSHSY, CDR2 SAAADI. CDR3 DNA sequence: TGCGCCAGCAGTGAAGGGCGGGATGCCTACAATGAGCAGTTCTTC. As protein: CASSEGRDAYNEQFF.